A selection of T cell receptor beta chains follows, all from one sample in a study of T cell responses to AZD1222 COVID-19 vaccine. The protocol was immunoSEQ multiplex PCR, while the TCRdb copy is restricted to in-frame clones and leaves out a portion. The table has 100,000 to 140,000 clones, 75% to 95% seen once. The source was peripheral blood, collected 28 days after the second AZD1222 dose. The receptors originated from an adult who received the AZD1222 COVID-19 vaccine. The CDR3 runs from the conserved cysteine through the conserved F or W. The D gene is left open where the match is weak. Not every row has a clone size; where given, it reads once, few, many or a size class.

v_gene	abundance	d_gene	j_gene	CDR3aa
TRBV5-5	many	TRBD1	TRBJ1-6	CASTLRDRDSPLHF
TRBV3-1/TRBV3-2	.	.	TRBJ1-1	CASSQDPAMNAFF
TRBV5-1	.	TRBD2	TRBJ2-2	CASARKGGRADTGELFF
TRBV4-1	.	.	TRBJ1-5	CASSQGGQPQHF
TRBV6-5	once	.	TRBJ2-7	CASTERTYYEQYF
TRBV11-2	.	.	TRBJ1-1	CASSQTANTEAFF
TRBV24-1	.	.	TRBJ1-5	CATSDDRFDQPQHF
TRBV30	.	TRBD1	TRBJ1-2	CAWSVGQGKGYTF
TRBV7-9	.	TRBD2	TRBJ2-5	CASSFPTSGRETQYF
TRBV5-1	once	.	TRBJ1-1	CASSLEGQITEAFF
TRBV4-3	.	.	TRBJ1-6	CASSQDQQNNSPLHF
TRBV3-1/TRBV3-2	.	.	TRBJ2-7	CASSLGLPYEQYF